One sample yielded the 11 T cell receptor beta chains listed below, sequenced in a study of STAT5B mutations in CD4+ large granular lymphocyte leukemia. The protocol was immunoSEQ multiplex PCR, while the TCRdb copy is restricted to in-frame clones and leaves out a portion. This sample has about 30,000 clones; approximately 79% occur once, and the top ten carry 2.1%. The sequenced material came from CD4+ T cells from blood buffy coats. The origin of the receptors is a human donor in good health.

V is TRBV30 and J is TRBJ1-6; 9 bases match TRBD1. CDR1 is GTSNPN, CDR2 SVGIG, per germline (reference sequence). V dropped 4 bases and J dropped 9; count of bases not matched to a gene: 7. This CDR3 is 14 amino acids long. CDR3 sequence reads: CAWTRTGAFSPLHF. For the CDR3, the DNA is TGTGCCTGGACTCGGACAGGGGCTTTTTCACCCCTCCACTTT. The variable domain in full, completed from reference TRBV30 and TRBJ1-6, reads SQTIHQWPATLVQPVGSPLSLECTVEGTSNPNLYWYRQAAGRGLQLLFYSVGIGQISSEVPQNLSASRPQDRQFILSSKKLLLSDSGFYLCAWTRTGAFSPLHFGNGTRLTVT.

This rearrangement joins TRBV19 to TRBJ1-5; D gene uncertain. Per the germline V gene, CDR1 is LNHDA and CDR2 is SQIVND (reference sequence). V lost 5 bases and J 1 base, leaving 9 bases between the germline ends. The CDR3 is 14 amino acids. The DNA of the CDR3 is TGTGCCAGTAGTCCCCAGCGCAGCAATCAGCCCCAGCATTTT. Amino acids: CASSPQRSNQPQHF. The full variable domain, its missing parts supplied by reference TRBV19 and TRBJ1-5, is DGGITQSPKYLFRKEGQNVTLSCEQNLNHDAMYWYRQDPGQGLRLIYYSQIVNDFQKGDIAEGYSVSREKKESFPLTVTSAQKNPTAFYLCASSPQRSNQPQHFGDGTRLSIL.

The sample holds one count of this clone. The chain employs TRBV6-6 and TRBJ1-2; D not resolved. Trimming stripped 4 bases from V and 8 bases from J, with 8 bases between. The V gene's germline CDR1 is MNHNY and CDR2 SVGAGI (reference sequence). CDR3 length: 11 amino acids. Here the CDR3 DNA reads TGTGCCAGCAGTTCAACGATCGGCTACACCTTC. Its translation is CASSSTIGYTF.

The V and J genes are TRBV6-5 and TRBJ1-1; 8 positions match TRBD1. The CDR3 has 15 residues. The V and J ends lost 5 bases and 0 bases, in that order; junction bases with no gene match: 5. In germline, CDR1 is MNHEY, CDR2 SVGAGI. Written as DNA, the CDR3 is TGTGCCAGCAGTCCTACGGGACAGGTGAACACTGAAGCTTTCTTT. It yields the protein CASSPTGQVNTEAFF.

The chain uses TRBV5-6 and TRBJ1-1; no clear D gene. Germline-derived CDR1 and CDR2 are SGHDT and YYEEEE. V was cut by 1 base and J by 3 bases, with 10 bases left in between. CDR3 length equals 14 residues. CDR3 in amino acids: CASSLIRRDTEAFF. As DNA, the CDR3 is TGTGCCAGCAGCTTGATCCGGCGGGACACTGAAGCTTTCTTT.

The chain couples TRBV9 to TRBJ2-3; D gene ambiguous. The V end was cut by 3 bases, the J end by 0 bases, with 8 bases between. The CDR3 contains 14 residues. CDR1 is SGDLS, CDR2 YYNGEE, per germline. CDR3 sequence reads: CASSEGSSTDTQYF. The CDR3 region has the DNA TGTGCCAGCAGCGAGGGATCTAGCACAGATACGCAGTATTTT.

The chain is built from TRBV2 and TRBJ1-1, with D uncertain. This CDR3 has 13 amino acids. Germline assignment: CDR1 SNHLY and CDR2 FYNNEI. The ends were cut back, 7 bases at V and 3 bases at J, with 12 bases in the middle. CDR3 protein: CASKMVQHTEAFF. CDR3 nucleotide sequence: TGTGCCAGCAAGATGGTTCAGCACACTGAAGCTTTCTTT.

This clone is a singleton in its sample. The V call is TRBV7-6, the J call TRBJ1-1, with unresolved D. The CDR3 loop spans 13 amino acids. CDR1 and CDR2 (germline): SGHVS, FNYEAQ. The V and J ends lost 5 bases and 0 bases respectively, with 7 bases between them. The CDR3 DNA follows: TGTGCCAGCAGCATAAAATTGAACACTGAAGCTTTCTTT. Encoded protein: CASSIKLNTEAFF.

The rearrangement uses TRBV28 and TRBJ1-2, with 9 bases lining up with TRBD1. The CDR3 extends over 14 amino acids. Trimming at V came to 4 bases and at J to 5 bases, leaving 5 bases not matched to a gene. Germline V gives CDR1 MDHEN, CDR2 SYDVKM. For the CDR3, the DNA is TGTGCCAGCAGTTGGGGACAGGGAGCTTATGGCTACACCTTC. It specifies CASSWGQGAYGYTF.

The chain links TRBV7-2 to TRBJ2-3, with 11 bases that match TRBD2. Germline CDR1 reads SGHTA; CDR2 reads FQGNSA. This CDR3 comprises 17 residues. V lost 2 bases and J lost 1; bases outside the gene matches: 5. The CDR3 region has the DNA TGTGCCAGCAGCTTATTAGCGGGGGGGCCGGGCACAGATACGCAGTATTTT. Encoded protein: CASSLLAGGPGTDTQYF.

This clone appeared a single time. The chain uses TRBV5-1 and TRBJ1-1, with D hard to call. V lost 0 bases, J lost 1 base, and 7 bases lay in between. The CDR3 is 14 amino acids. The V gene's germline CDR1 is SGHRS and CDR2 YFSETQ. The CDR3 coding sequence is TGCGCCAGCAGCTTGGTACAGAAGAACACTGAAGCTTTCTTT. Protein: CASSLVQKNTEAFF.